This T cell receptor (beta chain) was recorded in a study of human thymus T cells. The protocol was immunoSEQ multiplex PCR, while the TCRdb copy is restricted to in-frame clones and leaves out a portion. The sample has more than 50,000 clones, 90% to 95% seen once; the top ten hold roughly 5.6%. Having corrective surgery for congenital heart defects, healthy Finnish infants were the ones who donated. This clone was detected once. Sequencing was done on a sample of blood. The sequence derives from a boy in the first two years of life with a congenital heart defect but otherwise immunologically healthy.

This CDR3 is CASSYPGTQTDTQYF. The CDR3 bases are TGTGCCAGCAGTTACCCTGGGACACAGACAGATACGCAGTATTTT. V gene TRBV6-5 combines with J gene TRBJ2-3; TRBD1 might be the D (6 bases). Trimming shortened V by 2 bases and J by 3 bases, and 12 bases separated the two germline ends. Germline assignment: CDR1 MNHEY and CDR2 SVGAGI. CDR3 length equals 15 residues.